The T cell receptor (beta chain) described here comes from a study of identical twins. Concerning this clonotype itself: Its antigen remains unknown. At one of its ends the junction is not consistent with the germline gene, which may arise from a read error.

Study findings and constraints: Findings depended on cross-sectional statistics rather than tracking the same donors.

From the 5' RACE reads, TCRdb called clonotypes with MiXCR, one entry per CDR3 protein. This table holds 540,000 or so distinct CDR3 sequences, about a fifth found once. CDR1 LNHNV and CDR2 YYDKDF come from the germline V gene (reference sequence). The CDR3 contains 16 residues. This same sample was also taken into another study, of yellow fever vaccine responses in identical twins.

This chain joins TRBV15 and TRBJ2-7; no definite D call. The TCR comes from a woman younger than 30 in good health. The sequenced sample was CD4+ T cells sorted from blood. CDR3 sequence (DNA): TGTGCCACCAGCAGTCGTGGGGTGGCGCTGACCTACGAGCAGGACTTC. Its translation: CATSSRGVALTYEQDF.